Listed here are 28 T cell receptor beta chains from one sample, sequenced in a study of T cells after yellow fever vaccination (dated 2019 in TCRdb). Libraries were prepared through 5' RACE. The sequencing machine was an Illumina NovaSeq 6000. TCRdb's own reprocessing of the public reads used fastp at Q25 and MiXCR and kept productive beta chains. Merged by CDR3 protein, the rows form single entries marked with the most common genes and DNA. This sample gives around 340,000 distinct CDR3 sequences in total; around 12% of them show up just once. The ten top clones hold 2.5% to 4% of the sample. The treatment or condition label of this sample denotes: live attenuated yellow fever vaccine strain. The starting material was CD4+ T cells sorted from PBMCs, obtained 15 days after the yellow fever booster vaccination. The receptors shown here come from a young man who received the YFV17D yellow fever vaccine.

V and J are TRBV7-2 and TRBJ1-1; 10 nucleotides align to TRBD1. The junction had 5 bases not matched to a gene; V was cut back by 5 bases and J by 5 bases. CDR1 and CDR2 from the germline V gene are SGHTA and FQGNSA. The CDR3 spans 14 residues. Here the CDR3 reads CASSADRGWTEAFF. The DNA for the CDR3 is TGTGCCAGCAGCGCGGACAGGGGGTGGACTGAAGCTTTCTTT. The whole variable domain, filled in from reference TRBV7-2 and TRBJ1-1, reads GAGVSQSPSNKVTEKGKDVELRCDPISGHTALYWYRQSLGQGLEFLIYFQGNSAPDKSGLPSDRFSAERTGGSVSTLTIQRTQQEDSAVYLCASSADRGWTEAFFGQGTRLTVV.

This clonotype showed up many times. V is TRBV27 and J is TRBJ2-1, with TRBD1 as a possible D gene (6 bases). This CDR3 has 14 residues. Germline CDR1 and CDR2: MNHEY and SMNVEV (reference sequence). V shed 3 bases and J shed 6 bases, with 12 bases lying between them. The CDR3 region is CASSFGGQPNEQFF. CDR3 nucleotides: TGTGCCAGCAGTTTCGGCGGACAGCCCAATGAGCAGTTCTTC.

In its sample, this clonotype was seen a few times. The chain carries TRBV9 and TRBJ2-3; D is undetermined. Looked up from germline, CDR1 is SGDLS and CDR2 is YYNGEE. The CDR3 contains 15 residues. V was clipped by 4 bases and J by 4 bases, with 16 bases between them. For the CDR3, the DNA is TGTGCCAGCAGCCCTCGGTGGGCTCTGGCAGATACGCAGTATTTT. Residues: CASSPRWALADTQYF. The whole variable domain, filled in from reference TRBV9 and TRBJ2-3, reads DSGVTQTPKHLITATGQRVTLRCSPRSGDLSVYWYQQSLDQGLQFLIQYYNGEERAKGNILERFSAQQFPDLHSELNLSSLELGDSALYFCASSPRWALADTQYFGPGTRLTVL.

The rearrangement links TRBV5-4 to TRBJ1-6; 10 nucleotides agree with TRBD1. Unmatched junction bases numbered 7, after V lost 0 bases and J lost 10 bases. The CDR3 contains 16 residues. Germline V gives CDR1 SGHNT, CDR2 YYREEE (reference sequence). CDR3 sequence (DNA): TGTGCCAGCAGCTTGGCGTGGGGGACAGGGGTCTCACCCCTCCACTTT. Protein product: CASSLAWGTGVSPLHF.

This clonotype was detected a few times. CDR3 sequence reads: CAIRQDSSYEQYV. The CDR3 DNA follows: TGTGCCATCAGACAGGACAGCTCCTACGAGCAGTACGTC. V usage is TRBV10-3 and J usage is TRBJ2-7, with D possibly matching TRBD1 (6 bases). The germline V gene has CDR1 ENHRY and CDR2 SYGVKD. The CDR3 has 13 amino acids. Trimming shortened V by 6 bases and J by 0 bases, and 9 bases separated the two germline ends.

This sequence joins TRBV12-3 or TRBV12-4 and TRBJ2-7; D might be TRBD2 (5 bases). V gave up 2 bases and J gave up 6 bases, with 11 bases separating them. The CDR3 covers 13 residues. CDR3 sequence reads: CASSLNLGGEQYF. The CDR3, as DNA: TGTGCCAGCAGTTTAAATCTAGGAGGCGAGCAGTACTTC.

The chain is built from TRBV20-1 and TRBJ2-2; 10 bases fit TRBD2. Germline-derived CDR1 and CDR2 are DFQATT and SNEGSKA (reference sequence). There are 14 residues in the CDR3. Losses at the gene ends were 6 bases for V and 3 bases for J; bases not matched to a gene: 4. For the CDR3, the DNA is TGCAGTGCATTAGCGGGGGGCGACACCGGGGAGCTGTTTTTT. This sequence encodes CSALAGGDTGELFF.

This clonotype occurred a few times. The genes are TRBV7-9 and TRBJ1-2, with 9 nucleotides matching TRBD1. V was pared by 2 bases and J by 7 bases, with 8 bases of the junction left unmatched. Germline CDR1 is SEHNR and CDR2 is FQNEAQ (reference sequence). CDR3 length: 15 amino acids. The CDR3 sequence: CASSLSRGTGSGYTF. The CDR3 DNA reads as TGTGCCAGCAGCTTATCGCGCGGGACAGGGAGTGGCTACACCTTC.

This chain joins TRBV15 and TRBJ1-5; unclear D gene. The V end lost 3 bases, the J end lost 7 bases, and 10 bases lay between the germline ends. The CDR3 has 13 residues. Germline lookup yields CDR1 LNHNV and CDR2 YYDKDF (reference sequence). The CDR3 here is CATSSLSGQPQHF. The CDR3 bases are TGTGCCACCAGCAGCCTTTCTGGGCAGCCCCAGCATTTT.

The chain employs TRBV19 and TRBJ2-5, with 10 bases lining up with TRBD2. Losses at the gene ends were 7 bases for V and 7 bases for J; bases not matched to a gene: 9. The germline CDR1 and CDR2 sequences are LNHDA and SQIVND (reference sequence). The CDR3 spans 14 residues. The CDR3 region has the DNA TGTGCCAGTATGCCTAGCGGGGGACCCGGGACCCAGTACTTC. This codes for CASMPSGGPGTQYF.

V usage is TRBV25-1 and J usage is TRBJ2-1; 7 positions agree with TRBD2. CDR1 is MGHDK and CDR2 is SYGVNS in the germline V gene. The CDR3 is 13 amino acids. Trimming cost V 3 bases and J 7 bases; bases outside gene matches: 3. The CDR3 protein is CASSDRGGNEQFF. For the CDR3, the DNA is TGTGCCAGCAGTGATCGCGGGGGTAATGAGCAGTTCTTC.

CDR3 region: CAISGKERAALHF. In DNA form, the CDR3 reads TGTGCCATCAGTGGAAAGGAGAGAGCGGCCCTCCACTTT. The J gene is TRBJ1-6, the V gene TRBV10-3; D remains unclear. CDR1 and CDR2 (germline): ENHRY, SYGVKD. The CDR3 has 13 residues. Trimming cost V 4 bases and J 14 bases, with 15 bases left between them.

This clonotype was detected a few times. In nucleotides, the CDR3 is TGTGCCACCAGCAGAGATCGGCTGGACAGCTCTGGCGAGCAGTACTTC. Protein product: CATSRDRLDSSGEQYF. The chain carries TRBV15 and TRBJ2-7; D may be TRBD1 (6 bases). The germline V gene encodes CDR1 LNHNV and CDR2 YYDKDF (reference sequence). The CDR3 totals 16 residues. Trimming pared 0 bases from V and 6 bases from J, leaving 18 bases between.

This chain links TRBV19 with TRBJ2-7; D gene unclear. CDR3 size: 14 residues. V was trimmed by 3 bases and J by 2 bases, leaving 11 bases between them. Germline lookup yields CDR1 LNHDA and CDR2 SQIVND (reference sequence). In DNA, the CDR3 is TGTGCCAGTAGTATTGCGCCCGGAGCCTACGAGCAGTACTTC. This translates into CASSIAPGAYEQYF.

The DNA for the CDR3 is TGTGCCAGCAGCTTATCGGGCGACTCACCCCTCCACTTT. It specifies CASSLSGDSPLHF. This chain joins TRBV7-3 and TRBJ1-6; D ambiguous. This CDR3 has 13 amino acids. Trimming left V 2 bases short and J 10 bases short, with 9 bases between. Germline CDR1 is SGHTA and CDR2 is FQGTGA.

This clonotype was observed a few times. CDR3 sequence (DNA): TGTGCCAGCAGTTATGGATACAATGAGCAGTTCTTC. Translated, it gives CASSYGYNEQFF. V gene TRBV6-2 or TRBV6-3 combines with J gene TRBJ2-1; D not resolved. This CDR3 spans 12 amino acids. Germline CDR1 MNHEY, CDR2 SVGEGT. The V gene lost 3 bases and the J gene lost 4 bases, with 4 bases spanning the gap.

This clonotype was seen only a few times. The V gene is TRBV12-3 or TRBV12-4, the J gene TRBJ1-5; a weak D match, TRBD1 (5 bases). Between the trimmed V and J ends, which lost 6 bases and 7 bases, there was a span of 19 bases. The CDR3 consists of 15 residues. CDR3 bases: TGTGCCAGCAGCCTGGAGCCAGGGTTAAGGCAGCCCCAGCATTTT. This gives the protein CASSLEPGLRQPQHF.

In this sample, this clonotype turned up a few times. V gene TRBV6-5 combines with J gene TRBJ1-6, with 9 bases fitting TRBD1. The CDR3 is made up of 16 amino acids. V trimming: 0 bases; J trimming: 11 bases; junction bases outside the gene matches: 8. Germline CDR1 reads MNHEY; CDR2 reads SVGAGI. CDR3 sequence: CASSYSPDRGKTPLHF. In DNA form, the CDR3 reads TGTGCCAGCAGTTACTCCCCGGACAGGGGAAAGACACCCCTCCACTTT.

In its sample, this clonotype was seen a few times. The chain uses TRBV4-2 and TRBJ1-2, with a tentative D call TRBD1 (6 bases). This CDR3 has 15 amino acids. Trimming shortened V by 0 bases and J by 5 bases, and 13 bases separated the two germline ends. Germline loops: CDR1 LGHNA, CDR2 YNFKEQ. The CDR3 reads CASSQDTGPTYGYTF. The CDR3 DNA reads TGTGCCAGCAGCCAAGATACAGGGCCCACTTATGGCTACACCTTC.

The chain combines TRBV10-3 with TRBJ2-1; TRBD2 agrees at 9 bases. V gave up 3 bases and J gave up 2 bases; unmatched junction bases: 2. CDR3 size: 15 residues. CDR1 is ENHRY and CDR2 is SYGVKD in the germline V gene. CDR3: CAISEQRGAYNEQFF. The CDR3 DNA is TGTGCCATCAGTGAACAGCGGGGGGCCTACAATGAGCAGTTCTTC.

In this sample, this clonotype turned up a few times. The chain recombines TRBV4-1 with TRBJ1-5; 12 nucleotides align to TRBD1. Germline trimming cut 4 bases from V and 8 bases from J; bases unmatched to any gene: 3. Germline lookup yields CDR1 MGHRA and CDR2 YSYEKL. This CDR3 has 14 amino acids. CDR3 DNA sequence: TGCGCCAGCAGCCCGGGACAGGGGGCTGAGCCCCAGCATTTT. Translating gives CASSPGQGAEPQHF.

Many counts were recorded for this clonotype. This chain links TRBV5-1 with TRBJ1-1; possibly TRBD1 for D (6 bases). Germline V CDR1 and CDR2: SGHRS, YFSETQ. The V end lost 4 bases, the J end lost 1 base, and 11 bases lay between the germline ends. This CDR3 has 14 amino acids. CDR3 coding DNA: TGCGCCAGCAGCCTGGGACACCCGAACACTGAAGCTTTCTTT. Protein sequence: CASSLGHPNTEAFF.

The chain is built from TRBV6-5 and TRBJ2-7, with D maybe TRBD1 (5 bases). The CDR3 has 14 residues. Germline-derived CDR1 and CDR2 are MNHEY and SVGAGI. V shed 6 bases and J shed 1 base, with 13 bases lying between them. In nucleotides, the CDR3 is TGTGCCAGCAGCTCCCACAGGATTTCCTACGAGCAGTACTTC. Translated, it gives CASSSHRISYEQYF.

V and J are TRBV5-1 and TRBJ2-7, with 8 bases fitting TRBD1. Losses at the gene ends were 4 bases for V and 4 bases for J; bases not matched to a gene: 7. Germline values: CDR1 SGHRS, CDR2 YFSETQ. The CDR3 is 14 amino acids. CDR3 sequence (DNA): TGCGCCAGCAGCCGATCACGGACAGGGTACGAGCAGTACTTC. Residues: CASSRSRTGYEQYF. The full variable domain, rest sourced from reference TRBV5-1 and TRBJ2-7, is KAGVTQTPRYLIKTRGQQVTLSCSPISGHRSVSWYQQTPGQGLQFLFEYFSETQRNKGNFPGRFSGRQFSNSRSEMNVSTLELGDSALYLCASSRSRTGYEQYFGPGTRLTVT.

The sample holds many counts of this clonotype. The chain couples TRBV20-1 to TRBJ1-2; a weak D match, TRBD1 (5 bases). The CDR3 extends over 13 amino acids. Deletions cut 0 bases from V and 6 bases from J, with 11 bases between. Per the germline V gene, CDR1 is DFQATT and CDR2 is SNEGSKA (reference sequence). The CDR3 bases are TGCAGTGCTAGAGAGGGACGGATCGATGGCTACACCTTC. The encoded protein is CSAREGRIDGYTF.

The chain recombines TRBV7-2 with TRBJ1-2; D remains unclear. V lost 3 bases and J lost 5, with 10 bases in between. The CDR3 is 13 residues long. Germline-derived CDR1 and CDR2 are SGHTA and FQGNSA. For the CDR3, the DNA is TGTGCCAGCAGCTTGTCCGACCAATATGGCTACACCTTC. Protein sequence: CASSLSDQYGYTF.

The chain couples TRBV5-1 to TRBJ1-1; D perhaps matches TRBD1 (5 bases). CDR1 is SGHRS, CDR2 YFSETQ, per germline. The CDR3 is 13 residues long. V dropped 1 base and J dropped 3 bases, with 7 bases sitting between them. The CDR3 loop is CASSLKGDTEAFF. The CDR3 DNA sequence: TGCGCCAGCAGCTTGAAAGGGGACACTGAAGCTTTCTTT.

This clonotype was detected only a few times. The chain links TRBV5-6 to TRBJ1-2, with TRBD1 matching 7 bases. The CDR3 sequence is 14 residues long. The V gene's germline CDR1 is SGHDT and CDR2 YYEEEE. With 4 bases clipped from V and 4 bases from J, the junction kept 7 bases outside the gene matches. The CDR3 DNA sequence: TGTGCCAGCAGCGGCTACTACAGGGGCTATGGCTACACCTTC. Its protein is CASSGYYRGYGYTF.